This T cell receptor (beta chain) appears in the sequencing data of a study of CD8+ T cells in alopecia areata. Study-wide results and limits: Mouse data revealed clearer TCR sharing than patient data did, a gap possibly tied to HLA. More clonal than normal scalp was lesional scalp, particularly alopecia totalis/universalis. Scalp sample data also include resident alphabeta T cells from normal skin.

Following RNA extraction, reverse transcription yielded cDNA that acted as the sequencing template. The table came from immunoSEQ multiplex PCR; TCRdb's copy has only in-frame clones and leaves some out. The sample records more than 100,000 clones, around 50% being singletons. Trimming removed 1 base from V and 9 bases from J, with 13 bases in between. Germline loops: CDR1 SGHAT, CDR2 FQNNGV. This CDR3 region has 14 residues. The researchers isolated CD4+ and CD8+ T cells from PBMCs by sorting. Regarding this clone: As yet, its antigen is unknown.

The chain combines TRBV11-2 with TRBJ2-1; a possible D gene is TRBD2 (6 bases). The sequenced sample was CD4+ T cells sorted from blood. The sequence was collected from a human donor in good health. Here the CDR3 DNA reads TGTGCCAGCAGCTTAGCCCAGGGAGGTTTTGAGCAGTTCTTC. Encoded protein: CASSLAQGGFEQFF. Based on the CDR3 plus reference TRBV11-2 and TRBJ2-1, the full variable domain is EAGVAQSPRYKIIEKRQSVAFWCNPISGHATLYWYQQILGQGPKLLIQFQNNGVVDDSQLPKDRFSAERLKGVDSTLKIQPAKLEDSAVYLCASSLAQGGFEQFFGPGTRLTVL.